These 19 T cell receptor beta chains originate from one sample sequenced in a study of Ad26.COV2.S vaccination and SARS-CoV-2 variants. Treatment reported: 19 received Ad26.COV2.S at low or high dose, single or two shots; about 5 received placebo; per-sample allocation not given. The investigators took samples on day 63 after the first vaccine or placebo injection. Assay: immunoSEQ multiplex PCR; the TCRdb copy retains only in-frame clones and omits some. The repertoire includes over 300,000 clones, 83% of them detected once, and about 8% sits in the top ten. This specimen consisted of peripheral blood, obtained in a trial of Ad26.COV2.S vaccine versus placebo. The receptors originated from a person aged 18-60 years who received the Ad26.COV2.S COVID-19 vaccine or a placebo.

This clone was detected a few times. The rearrangement joins TRBV6-6 to TRBJ2-7; 15 nucleotides match TRBD2. This CDR3 contains 16 residues. V lost 6 bases and J lost 5; bases outside the gene matches: 8. Germline V gives CDR1 MNHNY, CDR2 SVGAGI (reference sequence). This chain's CDR3 is CASSPGLAGGPHEQYF. CDR3 bases: TGTGCCAGCAGCCCCGGACTAGCGGGAGGGCCCCACGAGCAGTACTTC.

V and J are TRBV15 and TRBJ1-3; a possible D gene is TRBD1 (5 bases). With 7 bases removed from V and 7 bases from J, the gap between germline ends came to 17 bases. Germline assignment: CDR1 LNHNV and CDR2 YYDKDF (reference sequence). This CDR3 contains 14 residues. The CDR3 coding sequence is TGTGCCACCATGCGAGGGGAGGCGATGAACACCATATATTTT. It encodes CATMRGEAMNTIYF.

CDR3 amino acids: CASSVDLGRQPQHF. Written as DNA, the CDR3 is TGTGCCAGCAGCGTAGATTTGGGGAGACAGCCCCAGCATTTT. This chain joins TRBV7-2 and TRBJ1-5; D uncertain. The CDR3 has 14 residues. In germline, CDR1 is SGHTA, CDR2 FQGNSA. V was clipped by 5 bases and J by 7 bases, with 15 bases between them. The entire variable domain, with the rest obtained from reference TRBV7-2 and TRBJ1-5, is as follows: GAGVSQSPSNKVTEKGKDVELRCDPISGHTALYWYRQSLGQGLEFLIYFQGNSAPDKSGLPSDRFSAERTGGSVSTLTIQRTQQEDSAVYLCASSVDLGRQPQHFGDGTRLSIL.

This clone is a singleton in its sample. This chain uses TRBV9 with TRBJ1-5; 8 bases map to TRBD1. The CDR3 consists of 17 residues. Germline loops: CDR1 SGDLS, CDR2 YYNGEE. The J segment lost 2 bases and the V segment lost 4 bases, leaving 11 bases of the junction unmatched. The DNA of the CDR3 is TGTGCCAGCAGCAGGGGGCAGGGGGGACAGGGCAATCAGCCCCAGCATTTT. Translating it yields CASSRGQGGQGNQPQHF.

The chain carries TRBV6-2 or TRBV6-3 and TRBJ2-7, with D possibly being TRBD1 (6 bases). Germline V lookup: CDR1 MNHEY, CDR2 SVGEGT. This CDR3 has 13 residues. The V end lost 5 bases, the J end lost 0 bases, and 8 bases lay between the germline ends. In nucleotides, the CDR3 is TGTGCCAGCAGTCTGACAGGCTCCTACGAGCAGTACTTC. It encodes CASSLTGSYEQYF.

The gene calls are TRBV30 and TRBJ2-1; 11 bases are a match to TRBD2. Trimming cost V 2 bases and J 9 bases; bases outside gene matches: 9. Germline V gene lookup returns CDR1 GTSNPN and CDR2 SVGIG (reference sequence). The CDR3 consists of 15 residues. The CDR3 bases are TGTGCCTGGAGTCTTTTAGCGGGAGGGCCGGGTGAGCAGTTCTTC. Residues: CAWSLLAGGPGEQFF.

The sample holds a few counts of this clone. The V call is TRBV7-8, the J call TRBJ1-5; TRBD1 might be the D (6 bases). Germline CDR1 reads SGHVS; CDR2 reads FQNEAQ. This CDR3 region has 13 residues. The germline V and J ends were trimmed by 1 base and 7 bases, with 8 bases remaining between them. DNA for the CDR3: TGTGCCAGCAGCTTAGACAGGGACCAGCCCCAGCATTTT. This encodes CASSLDRDQPQHF.

J is TRBJ2-7 and V is TRBV10-2, with 8 bases lining up with TRBD1. The V and J ends lost 6 bases and 3 bases, in that order; junction bases with no gene match: 7. CDR1 and CDR2 from the germline V gene are WSHSY and SAAADI. This CDR3 is 14 amino acids long. CDR3 DNA sequence: TGCGCCAGCAGGGGGACAGGCGGATACTACGAGCAGTACTTC. Amino acid sequence: CASRGTGGYYEQYF.

The V call is TRBV9, the J call TRBJ2-1; possible D gene TRBD2, 6 bases. The germline V gene has CDR1 SGDLS and CDR2 YYNGEE. The CDR3 is made up of 15 amino acids. Between the trimmed V and J ends, which lost 5 bases and 2 bases, there was a span of 14 bases. CDR3 sequence reads: CASREGGSPYNEQFF. The CDR3 region has the DNA TGTGCCAGCAGGGAAGGAGGGAGTCCCTACAATGAGCAGTTCTTC. The full variable domain, rest sourced from reference TRBV9 and TRBJ2-1, is DSGVTQTPKHLITATGQRVTLRCSPRSGDLSVYWYQQSLDQGLQFLIQYYNGEERAKGNILERFSAQQFPDLHSELNLSSLELGDSALYFCASREGGSPYNEQFFGPGTRLTVL.

The chain combines TRBV24-1 with TRBJ2-3, with D possibly being TRBD1 or TRBD2 (5 bases each). The length of the CDR3 is 18 residues. V was shortened by 4 bases and J by 0 bases, with 19 bases between the two germline ends. Germline V lookup: CDR1 KGHDR, CDR2 SFDVKD. The CDR3 DNA reads TGTGCCACCAGTGACCCTGCTGGGGCAGGGAGAAGCACAGATACGCAGTATTTT. Its protein product is CATSDPAGAGRSTDTQYF.

In DNA, the CDR3 is TGTGCCAGCAGTTCCATCGACAGGGACGGCCACGAGCAGTACTTC. It is translated as CASSSIDRDGHEQYF. The V and J genes are TRBV6-5 and TRBJ2-7; 7 bases are a match to TRBD1. Germline V gene sequence: CDR1 MNHEY, CDR2 SVGAGI. The CDR3 sequence is 15 residues long. V trimming: 4 bases; J trimming: 5 bases; junction bases outside the gene matches: 11.

V is TRBV5-1 and J is TRBJ2-2, with 8 positions matching TRBD1. The ends lost 3 bases at V and 1 base at J; junction bases unmatched: 5. The length of the CDR3 is 16 residues. Germline V gene lookup returns CDR1 SGHRS and CDR2 YFSETQ. This CDR3 is CASSSTGTGNTGELFF. CDR3 coding DNA: TGCGCCAGCAGCTCGACCGGGACAGGGAACACCGGGGAGCTGTTTTTT. The full variable domain, its missing parts supplied by reference TRBV5-1 and TRBJ2-2, is KAGVTQTPRYLIKTRGQQVTLSCSPISGHRSVSWYQQTPGQGLQFLFEYFSETQRNKGNFPGRFSGRQFSNSRSEMNVSTLELGDSALYLCASSSTGTGNTGELFFGEGSRLTVL.

V and J are TRBV3-1 (or the pseudogene TRBV3-2) and TRBJ2-2; no reliable D call. Between the trimmed V and J ends, which lost 4 bases and 8 bases, there was a span of 5 bases. CDR1 and CDR2 from the germline V gene are LGHDT and YNNKEL (reference sequence). The CDR3 contains 11 residues. The CDR3 DNA is TGTGCCAGCAGCCTCCCAGGGGAGCTGTTTTTT. It specifies CASSLPGELFF.

The V gene is TRBV5-4, the J gene TRBJ2-7, with 8 bases identical to TRBD1. Germline CDR1 SGHNT, CDR2 YYREEE (reference sequence). CDR3 length: 17 residues. V gave up 0 bases and J gave up 6 bases; unmatched junction bases: 14. CDR3 coding DNA: TGTGCCAGCAGCTTGGGCGGACAGGGCTATTCTTCGCGCGAGCAGTACTTC. Protein: CASSLGGQGYSSREQYF.

This clone appeared once. The chain carries TRBV6-5 and TRBJ2-7; D is tentatively TRBD1 or TRBD2 (5 bases each). V shed 2 bases and J shed 0 bases, with 11 bases lying between them. Germline CDR1 and CDR2: MNHEY and SVGAGI. The CDR3 loop spans 15 amino acids. The CDR3 loop reads CASSYPPGTSYEQYF. The CDR3 nucleotides read TGTGCCAGCAGTTACCCGCCGGGGACCTCCTACGAGCAGTACTTC.

The chain has TRBV5-6 and TRBJ2-1; D is unclear. This CDR3 spans 15 amino acids. V dropped 1 base and J dropped 9 bases, with 17 bases sitting between them. Germline lookup yields CDR1 SGHDT and CDR2 YYEEEE. This CDR3 is CASSLNSFGSGEQFF. In DNA form, the CDR3 reads TGTGCCAGCAGCTTGAACTCCTTCGGGTCGGGTGAGCAGTTCTTC.

V and J are TRBV10-3 and TRBJ1-1; 11 bases are a match to TRBD1. The J segment lost 4 bases and the V segment lost 2 bases, leaving 6 bases of the junction unmatched. Germline loops: CDR1 ENHRY, CDR2 SYGVKD. This CDR3 region has 16 residues. This CDR3 reads CAISEGQGAPGTEAFF. CDR3 DNA: TGTGCCATCAGTGAGGGACAGGGGGCGCCGGGCACTGAAGCTTTCTTT.

The chain carries TRBV7-9 and TRBJ1-1; D is undetermined. The germline gives CDR1 SEHNR, CDR2 FQNEAQ (reference sequence). V shed 5 bases and J shed 7 bases, with 17 bases lying between them. The CDR3 consists of 14 residues. The CDR3 sequence: CASSLLIRTGEAFF. Written as DNA, the CDR3 is TGTGCCAGCAGCCTATTAATCCGGACTGGTGAAGCTTTCTTT.

The rearrangement joins TRBV18 to TRBJ2-1, with 13 bases fitting TRBD2. Per the germline V gene, CDR1 is KGHSH and CDR2 is LQKENI. V dropped 2 bases and J dropped 10; count of bases not matched to a gene: 8. The CDR3 is made up of 16 amino acids. CDR3: CASSPGVVTSGGEQFF. Written as DNA, the CDR3 is TGTGCCAGCTCACCAGGCGTCGTGACTAGCGGGGGGGAGCAGTTCTTC.